A selection of T cell receptor beta chains follows, all from one sample in a study of blood T cell repertoires in COVID-19. Some clones are missing from TCRdb's copy, which holds only in-frame ones; the method was immunoSEQ multiplex PCR. The repertoire holds fewer than 200,000 clones, with over 70% as singletons. The sample taken for sequencing was PBMCs or T cells enriched from blood (not recorded which). The receptors originated from a woman aged 35 to 49 with acute COVID-19. Each CDR3 is given with its conserved first and last residue. The D gene is left open where the match is weak. Clone size is given for some rows only: seen once, a few or many times, or a class if the clone is expanded.

j_call,d_call,v_call,clone_size,cdr3_aa,cdr3_nt
TRBJ1-4,NA,TRBV18,NA,CASSPPGIYNEKLFF,TGTGCCAGCTCACCACCTGGCATATATAATGAAAAACTGTTTTTT
TRBJ2-3,TRBD2,TRBV5-1,many,CASSLGTSQFTDTQYF,TGCGCCAGCAGCTTGGGGACTAGTCAGTTCACAGATACGCAGTATTTT
TRBJ1-4,TRBD1,TRBV4-2,NA,CASKPGQHVSTNEKLFF,TGTGCCAGCAAACCGGGACAGCACGTTTCCACTAATGAAAAACTGTTTTTT
TRBJ1-4,NA,TRBV11-2,NA,CASSPGGTNEKLFF,TGTGCCAGCAGCCCAGGAGGGACTAATGAAAAACTGTTTTTT
TRBJ2-1,NA,TRBV19,NA,CASSTPGVVQFF,TGTGCCAGTAGTACCCCAGGGGTCGTGCAGTTCTTC
TRBJ2-5,TRBD1,TRBV19,NA,CASSIDPDRGFYF,TGTGCCAGTAGTATAGACCCGGACAGGGGGTTTTACTTC
TRBJ1-2,NA,TRBV2,NA,CASRKLGFSGYTF,TGTGCCAGCAGAAAATTGGGTTTTAGCGGCTACACCTTC
TRBJ1-1,NA,TRBV2,NA,CASISVAGYTEAFF,TGTGCCAGCATTTCCGTGGCAGGGTACACTGAAGCTTTCTTT
TRBJ2-1,TRBD2,TRBV18,NA,CASSPYPPSTSGSSNEQFF,TGTGCCAGCTCACCATACCCCCCGTCGACTAGCGGGAGTTCCAATGAGCAGTTCTTC
TRBJ1-1,NA,TRBV25-1,few,CASRGQGKTEAFF,TGTGCCAGCAGGGGGCAGGGGAAGACTGAAGCTTTCTTT
TRBJ2-5,TRBD1,TRBV11-3,NA,CASSFSGQGSETQYF,TGTGCCAGCAGCTTCTCCGGACAGGGCTCGGAGACCCAGTACTTC
TRBJ2-7,TRBD1,TRBV4-2,NA,CASSRGTEASYEQYF,TGTGCCAGCAGCCGGGGGACAGAAGCATCCTACGAGCAGTACTTC
TRBJ2-1,NA,TRBV20-1,NA,CSAALQGEFF,TGCAGTGCTGCTCTGCAGGGTGAGTTCTTC
TRBJ1-1,NA,TRBV5-8,NA,CASSLRGPTEAFF,TGTGCCAGCAGCTTGAGGGGCCCCACTGAAGCTTTCTTT
TRBJ2-6,NA,TRBV6-5,NA,CASTSQEAGANVLTF,TGTGCCAGCACAAGCCAGGAGGCTGGGGCCAACGTCCTGACTTTC
TRBJ2-3,NA,TRBV6-1,NA,CASSEGPGEPDTQYF,TGTGCCAGCAGTGAAGGGCCAGGGGAGCCAGATACGCAGTATTTT
TRBJ1-5,NA,TRBV6-5,NA,CASSYGGGFTNQPQHF,TGTGCCAGCAGTTACGGGGGGGGCTTCACCAATCAGCCCCAGCATTTT
TRBJ1-2,TRBD1,TRBV7-9,NA,CASSASTGDGYTF,TGTGCCAGCAGCGCCTCGACAGGGGATGGCTACACCTTC
TRBJ2-3,NA,TRBV5-5,NA,CASSFEGRSTDTQYF,TGTGCCAGCAGCTTCGAAGGGAGGTCCACAGATACGCAGTATTTT
TRBJ1-5,NA,TRBV6-4,few,CASATGGQDNQPQHF,TGTGCCAGCGCCACCGGAGGGCAGGACAATCAGCCCCAGCATTTT